This TCR beta chain originates from a study of T cell responses to AZD1222 COVID-19 vaccine. General study findings and limits: The breadth and depth of Spike-specific TCRs increased once two AZD1222 doses had been given. Baseline testing showed seropositivity in only 5 or 6 AZD1222 recipients. Only after the peak T cell response were repertoires sampled.

This table comes from immunoSEQ multiplex PCR, and its TCRdb copy is limited to in-frame clones, with some not included. There are roughly 84,000 clones in the sample; around 90% occur only once, and approximately 10% lies in the top ten. Per the germline V gene, CDR1 is SGHTA and CDR2 is FQGTGA. The germline V and J ends were trimmed by 5 bases and 2 bases, with 7 bases remaining between them. This CDR3 has 14 residues. As for this clone: Its antigen is currently unknown.

This material consisted of peripheral blood, taken 28 days after the second AZD1222 dose. The rearrangement uses TRBV7-3 and TRBJ2-6; a possible D gene is TRBD1 (6 bases). The sequence was obtained from an adult who received the AZD1222 COVID-19 vaccine. The CDR3 region has the DNA TGTGCCAGCAGCAGGGGGACTGGGGCCAACGTCCTGACTTTC. Protein: CASSRGTGANVLTF. The full variable domain, completed using reference TRBV7-3 and TRBJ2-6, is GAGVSQTPSNKVTEKGKYVELRCDPISGHTALYWYRQSLGQGPEFLIYFQGTGAADDSGLPNDRFFAVRPEGSVSTLKIQRTERGDSAVYLCASSRGTGANVLTFGAGSRLTVL.